A single sample gave rise to the 14 T cell receptor beta chains below, sequenced in a study of T-cell reconstitution after alpha-beta-depleted transplantation in children. During its preparation, the TCRbeta library received unique molecular identifiers. TCRdb fed the PCR reads into MiXCR, producing one record per CDR3 protein. Among over 80,000 distinct CDR3 sequences listed, more than 20% were seen once. The sample here was PBMCs, taken before TCRalphabeta/CD19-depleted stem cell transplant. The receptors derive from a boy between 2 and 15 years old with acute lymphoblastic leukemia, due to receive a stem cell transplant.

The J gene is TRBJ2-3, the V gene TRBV7-9, with D tentatively TRBD2 (6 bases). V was cut by 5 bases and J by 1 base, with 16 bases left in between. The CDR3 length is 16 residues. CDR1 and CDR2 (germline): SEHNR, FQNEAQ (reference sequence). The CDR3 loop is CASSASGGAGTDTQYF. The DNA of the CDR3 is TGTGCCAGCAGCGCCAGCGGAGGGGCTGGCACAGATACGCAGTATTTT.

This clonotype occurred a few times. V and J are TRBV6-1 and TRBJ1-5; TRBD1 is a possible D gene (5 bases). CDR1 is MNHNS, CDR2 SASEGT, per germline. This CDR3 is built from 14 residues. Trimming removed 10 bases at V and 2 bases at J, with 15 bases between. For the CDR3, the DNA is TGTGCCACCCGGGTCGGGGACGGCAATCAGCCCCAGCATTTT. Translation: CATRVGDGNQPQHF.

At least ten counts were recorded for this clonotype. In nucleotides, the CDR3 is TGCGCCAGCAGCCAAGATCCCGCAGGGACCTACGAGCAGTACTTC. Protein: CASSQDPAGTYEQYF. This chain connects TRBV4-1 to TRBJ2-7; weak D call: TRBD1 (5 bases). The CDR3 has 15 residues. Trimming cost V 0 bases and J 2 bases, with 11 bases left between them. CDR1 is MGHRA and CDR2 is YSYEKL in the germline V gene.

Concerning this clonotype itself: This sequence may be a read error, since a much larger clone differs from it by one base. The CDR3 sequence: CSVERVYGNSAYNEQLF. For the CDR3, the DNA is TGCAGCGTTGAGAGGGTTTATGGAAACAGTGCCTACAATGAGCAGCTCTTC. The chain is built from TRBV29-1 and TRBJ2-1; D is possibly TRBD2 (5 bases). The CDR3 runs to 17 residues. CDR1 is SQVTM and CDR2 is ANQGSEA in the germline V gene.

In its sample, this clonotype was seen many times. The chain employs TRBV20-1 and TRBJ2-7, with D tentatively TRBD1 or TRBD2 (5 bases each). The V gene lost 6 bases and the J gene lost 3 bases, with 12 bases spanning the gap. In germline, CDR1 is DFQATT, CDR2 SNEGSKA (reference sequence). This CDR3 has 12 amino acids. The CDR3, as DNA: TGCAGTGCAACTTTTGGGGGCTACGAGCAGTACTTC. It translates to CSATFGGYEQYF.

On this clonotype itself: Given a much more abundant clone one base away, this may be a read error. The chain uses TRBV11-1 and TRBJ2-5, with D uncertain. This CDR3 comprises 11 residues. Trimming removed 5 bases at V and 3 bases at J, with 4 bases between. Germline CDR1 reads SGHAT; CDR2 reads FQDESV (reference sequence). The CDR3 here is CASSQEETQYF. DNA of the CDR3: TGTGCCAGCAGCCAAGAAGAGACCCAGTACTTC.

The chain joins TRBV20-1 to TRBJ2-7; the D gene is possibly TRBD1 (6 bases). CDR3 length: 12 residues. The germline V and J ends were trimmed by 6 bases and 6 bases, with 15 bases remaining between them. Germline V gene data show CDR1 as DFQATT and CDR2 as SNEGSKA (reference sequence). The CDR3 nucleotides read TGCAGTGCCCACAGGGCTGGGGCCGAGCAGTACTTC. Translation: CSAHRAGAEQYF.

This clonotype was seen many times. The CDR3 reads CASSLGGSPTDTQYF. DNA of the CDR3: TGTGCCAGCAGCTTAGGGGGGAGTCCCACAGATACGCAGTATTTT. The chain is built from TRBV7-2 and TRBJ2-3; D tentatively reads TRBD1 or TRBD2 (5 bases each). The V end was cut by 1 base, the J end by 2 bases, with 10 bases between. Per the germline V gene, CDR1 is SGHTA and CDR2 is FQGNSA. The CDR3 runs 15 residues.

The chain has TRBV20-1 and TRBJ2-5; TRBD2 matches at 10 bases. The CDR3 is 15 amino acids. CDR1 is DFQATT and CDR2 is SNEGSKA in the germline V gene (reference sequence). Trimming at V came to 6 bases and at J to 5 bases, leaving 12 bases not matched to a gene. The CDR3 here is CSAHGGSGRSETQYF. Here the CDR3 DNA reads TGCAGTGCCCATGGGGGTAGCGGGAGGAGTGAGACCCAGTACTTC.

This clonotype was counted only a few times. The V call is TRBV29-1, the J call TRBJ1-1, with TRBD1 matching over 9 bases. This CDR3 contains 13 residues. V trimming: 6 bases; J trimming: 9 bases; junction bases outside the gene matches: 11. Germline CDR1 SQVTM, CDR2 ANQGSEA. Here the CDR3 reads CSVLTGTGLQAFF. The CDR3 DNA is TGCAGCGTCCTGACCGGGACAGGGCTTCAAGCTTTCTTT. Full variable domain (outside the CDR3, taken from reference TRBV29-1 and TRBJ1-1): SAVISQKPSRDICQRGTSLTIQCQVDSQVTMMFWYRQQPGQSLTLIATANQGSEATYESGFVIDKFPISRPNLTFSTLTVSNMSPEDSSIYLCSVLTGTGLQAFFGQGTRLTVV.

The genes are TRBV10-3 and TRBJ2-5; tentatively, D is TRBD2 (6 bases). The CDR3 has 11 residues. V lost 8 bases to trimming and J lost 5 bases, with 9 bases between them. In germline, CDR1 is ENHRY, CDR2 SYGVKD. This chain's CDR3 is CAIGGEETQYF. The CDR3 region has the DNA TGTGCCATCGGAGGGGAGGAGACCCAGTACTTC.

This clonotype was counted only a few times. The rearrangement links TRBV5-1 to TRBJ1-5; TRBD1 matches 7 bases. This CDR3 is built from 14 residues. The germline CDR1 and CDR2 sequences are SGHRS and YFSETQ. Losses at the gene ends were 0 bases for V and 5 bases for J; bases not matched to a gene: 2. The CDR3 protein is CASSLDTGDQPQHF. The CDR3 region has the DNA TGCGCCAGCAGCTTGGATACAGGGGATCAGCCCCAGCATTTT.

Turning to this clonotype: A single base separates this from a much larger clone, so it may be a read error. J is TRBJ2-3 and V is TRBV10-2; D remains unclear. CDR1 WSHSY and CDR2 SAAADI come from the germline V gene. The CDR3 consists of 13 residues. Written as DNA, the CDR3 is TGCGCCAGCGCCCCAGTCTTAAGGGATACGCAGTCTTTT. Translating it yields CASAPVLRDTQSF.

The genes are TRBV5-1 and TRBJ2-1; 8 positions agree with TRBD2. CDR1 and CDR2 from the germline V gene are SGHRS and YFSETQ. The ends lost 5 bases at V and 4 bases at J; junction bases unmatched: 8. The CDR3 extends over 15 amino acids. For the CDR3, the DNA is TGCGCCAGCAGGATGACCGGGACTAGATACAATGAGCAGTTCTTC. Translated: CASRMTGTRYNEQFF.